This T cell receptor (beta chain) was documented in a study of shared clonotypes between healthy human individuals (dated by TCRdb to the early 2020s). Regarding the complete study: The cohort comprised a couple of women and a few men aged 18 to 49 years. For each donor, CD4 naive and CD4 memory were each run on three plates, CD8 naive on two plates, and CD8 memory on one plate. Blood TCR repertoires of 5 or 6 healthy adults were deeply sequenced to estimate repertoire size and the extent of clonotype sharing between individuals. To increase sequencing depth and limit assay-specific biases, TCR repertoire library preparation and sequencing were carried out by different laboratories using diverse techniques. Per donor, leukapheresis produced somewhere between about 0.94 and 8.9 billion PBMCs.

The study at large found these results: Roughly 5% of naive CD4, 3.5% of naive CD8, about 2.1% of memory CD4, and around 0.4% of memory CD8 clonotypes were shared across several donors. Sampling was restricted to blood, and TCR repertoires in tissue are likely to differ from TCR repertoires in blood. Pairwise subsampling indicated that sequencing depth was expected to affect the degree of clonotype sharing among donors. Larger estimated clonotype richness was generally found for naive subsets than for memory subsets. Incomplete sequencing was indicated by rarefaction of sorted-subset datasets, despite the large sequencing depth. The genetic and exposure-history diversity represented was limited by the small number of donors. Higher generation probabilities were observed for clonotypes shared by all four sorted-subset donors than for non-shared clonotypes.

V is trimmed back by 2 bases and J by 2 bases, and the junction contains 2 bases that no gene match accounts for. The CDR3 covers 15 residues, taking in both the cysteine and the phenylalanine. CDR3 DNA is the only sequence kept; it has 45 bases, read in frame from the first base. The germline V gene provides CDR1 MNHNS and CDR2 SASEGT. CD8 naive samples were CD45RO-negative cells positively selected for CCR7, giving a CD45RA+CCR7+ population that excluded TemRA cells. The donors were healthy, HIV-negative adults who had no recently reported acute infections or vaccinations. Only Caucasian adults living in Nashville, Tennessee, USA were represented among the donors. After blood collection by leukapheresis, PBMCs were isolated using Ficoll-Histopaque density gradient centrifugation and then cryopreserved in the vapor phase of liquid nitrogen. Analytical flow cytometry was used to check the purity and quantity of each magnetically sorted T cell population. From each sorted fraction, genomic DNA was isolated and quantified by UV absorbance on a Nanodrop 2000c.

Using the deep immunoSEQ assay, multiplex PCR amplified TCR CDR3 regions from genomic DNA. Extracted genomic DNA from each cell subset was distributed evenly across all wells of several immunoSEQ 96-well plates, and each plate was treated as a replicate. For sorted subsets, each replicate PCR was loaded with about 0.2 ug genomic DNA, equivalent to 25,000 to 30,000 T cell genomes. Purified libraries were quantified with a Qubit 3.0 fluorometer, sized on a Bioanalyzer 2100, and re-quantified with the KAPA Library Quantification kit. Every immunoSEQ 96-well plate was sequenced on a separate single-read 150-cycle Illumina NextSeq 550 flow cell. From the authors' description of their analysis: Because the immunoSEQ output held only junctional sequences and lacked quality scores, the filtering could not match the filtering applied to full-length reads. Sequences were annotated with PyIR, a Python wrapper for IgBLAST v1.9, and V/J genes and CDR3 were assigned using IMGT germline references. Reads were removed for weak V/J assignments (E-value above 1e-6), missing CDR3, stop codons, out-of-frame junctions, or ambiguous translated residues. V3J clonotypes were defined as sequences sharing the same inferred V gene, J gene, and CDR3 amino acid sequence. The percentage overlap between two repertoires was calculated by dividing the number of shared unique clonotypes by the size of the smaller repertoire. Three approaches were used to assess repertoire richness: RTK rarefaction, the Chao1 estimator, and Recon v2.1 estimates of unobserved clonotypes. Generation probabilities for all TCRbeta clonotypes obtained by the gDNA method from a few donors were computed using OLGA. TCRdb took this table from immuneACCESS and kept in-frame rearrangements with V and J called. Such tables lack part of the clones; where checked against another copy, unresolved V genes explain under half of the gap, and the rest is unexplained. The V and J calls and clone size were taken over from that table, and D and trimming were inferred from the DNA. The sample table holds about 2 million clones, of which approximately 95% were seen once. Jointly, the top ten make up 1% to 1.3% of the sample.

Comment on this clone: It lacks a known antigen. Base quality data are lacking; no much larger clone is found one base away.

Material: naive CD8+ T cells sorted from blood. The cell subset or site label, as the study defines it: CD45RA+CCR7+. The rearrangement combines TRBV6-1 with TRBJ2-5, and 10 junctional nucleotides match TRBD1. This TCR was sampled from a man between 18 and 29 years old in good health. CDR3 region: CASSERGQGQETQYF. The DNA sequence is as follows: TGTGCCAGCAGTGAAAGGGGACAGGGGCAAGAGACCCAGTACTTC.